This T cell receptor beta chain was obtained from a study of cytomegalovirus exposure and HLA in healthy donors. General observations from the study: The TCR clusters that emerged in the first cohort tended, a later analysis found, to co-occur in the approximately 110 validation repertoires.

The CDR3 runs to 13 residues. V lost 0 bases to trimming and J lost 10 bases; unmatched junction nucleotides: 3. The germline V gene has CDR1 MNHNY and CDR2 SVGAGI (reference sequence). Data came from immunoSEQ multiplex PCR; TCRdb stores just in-frame clones and leaves some out. The profile covers 160,000 or so clones, with 84% appearing a single time and about a tenth taken by the ten largest. On this clone itself: Its target is unknown.

The sample was PBMCs. The chain carries TRBV6-6 and TRBJ2-1, with 7 bases fitting TRBD1. This sequence was found in a man aged 30-40 years in good health and CMV-seropositive. DNA for the CDR3: TGTGCCAGCAGTTACTCGAGGGGGCGGGAGCAGTTCTTC. Its protein product is CASSYSRGREQFF.